This T cell receptor beta chain emerged from a study of blood T cells in healthy people across ages. General study results and limits: More naive CD4+ cells and higher diversity marked long-lived donors relative to aged donors.

This CDR3 contains 13 residues. Germline V CDR1 and CDR2: SGDLS, YYNGEE. With a J-beta primer mix and a sample-barcoded 5' primer, a second PCR ran roughly 6 to 11 cycles. TCRdb processed the 5' RACE reads anew with MiXCR; each CDR3 protein has one entry. The repertoire holds around 800,000 distinct CDR3 sequences, with roughly 60% as singletons. A remark on this clonotype: What it binds is unknown. Sequence at one end of the junction differs from germline and may be a read error.

This clonotype was sampled from a man aged 25-45 years in good health. V gene TRBV9 combines with J gene TRBJ2-7; D unclear. Material: blood. Written as DNA, the CDR3 is TGTGCCTGCAGCCCACCGGCACCATACGAGCAGTACTTC. As protein: CACSPPAPYEQYF.